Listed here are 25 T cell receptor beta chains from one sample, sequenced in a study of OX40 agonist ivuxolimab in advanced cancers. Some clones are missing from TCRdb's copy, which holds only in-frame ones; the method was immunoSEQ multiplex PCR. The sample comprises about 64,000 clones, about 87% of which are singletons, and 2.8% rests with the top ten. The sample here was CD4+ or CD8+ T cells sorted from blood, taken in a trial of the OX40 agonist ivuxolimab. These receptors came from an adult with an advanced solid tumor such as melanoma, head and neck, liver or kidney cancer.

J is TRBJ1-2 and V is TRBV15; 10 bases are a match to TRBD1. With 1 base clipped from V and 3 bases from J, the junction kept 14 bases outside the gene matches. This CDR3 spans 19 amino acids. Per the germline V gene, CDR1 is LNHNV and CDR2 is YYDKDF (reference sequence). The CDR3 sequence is CATSRVKPGQGFDDYGYTF. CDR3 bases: TGTGCCACCAGCAGAGTCAAGCCGGGACAGGGGTTTGACGACTATGGCTACACCTTC.

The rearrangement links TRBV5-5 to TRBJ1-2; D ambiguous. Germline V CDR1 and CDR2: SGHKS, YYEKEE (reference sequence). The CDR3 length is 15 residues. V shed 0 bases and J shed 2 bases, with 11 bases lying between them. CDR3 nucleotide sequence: TGTGCCAGCAGCTTGGCCATAAGCCTCAACTATGGCTACACCTTC. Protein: CASSLAISLNYGYTF.

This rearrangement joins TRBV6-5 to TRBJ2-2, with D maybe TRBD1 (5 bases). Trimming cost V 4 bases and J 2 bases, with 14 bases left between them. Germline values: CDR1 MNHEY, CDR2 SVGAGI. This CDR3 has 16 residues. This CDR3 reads CASSFVGQGNTGELFF. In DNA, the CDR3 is TGTGCCAGCAGTTTTGTCGGCCAGGGAAACACCGGGGAGCTGTTTTTT.

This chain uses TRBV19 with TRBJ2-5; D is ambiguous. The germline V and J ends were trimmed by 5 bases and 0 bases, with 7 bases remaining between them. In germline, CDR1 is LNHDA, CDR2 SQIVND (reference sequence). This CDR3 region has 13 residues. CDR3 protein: CASSRLYQETQYF. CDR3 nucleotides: TGTGCCAGTAGTCGTCTGTACCAAGAGACCCAGTACTTC.

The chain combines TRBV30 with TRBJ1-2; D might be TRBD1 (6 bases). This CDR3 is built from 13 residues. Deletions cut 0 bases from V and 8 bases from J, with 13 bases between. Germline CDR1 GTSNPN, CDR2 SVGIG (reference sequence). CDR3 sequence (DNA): TGTGCCTGGAGTGTCTTAGGGGACAACGGCTACACCTTC. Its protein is CAWSVLGDNGYTF.

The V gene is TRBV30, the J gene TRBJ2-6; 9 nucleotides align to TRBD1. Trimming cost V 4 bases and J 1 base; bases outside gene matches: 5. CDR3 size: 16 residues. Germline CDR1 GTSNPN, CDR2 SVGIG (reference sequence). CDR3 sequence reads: CAWTGTGSSGANVLTF. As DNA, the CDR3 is TGTGCCTGGACTGGGACAGGGAGTTCTGGGGCCAACGTCCTGACTTTC. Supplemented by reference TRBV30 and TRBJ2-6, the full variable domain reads SQTIHQWPATLVQPVGSPLSLECTVEGTSNPNLYWYRQAAGRGLQLLFYSVGIGQISSEVPQNLSASRPQDRQFILSSKKLLLSDSGFYLCAWTGTGSSGANVLTFGAGSRLTVL.

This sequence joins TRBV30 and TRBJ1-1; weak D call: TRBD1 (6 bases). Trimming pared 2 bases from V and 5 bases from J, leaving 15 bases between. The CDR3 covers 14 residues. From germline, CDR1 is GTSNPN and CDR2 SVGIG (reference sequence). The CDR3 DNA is TGTGCCTGGAGTCCCTCAGGGGAACCAACTGAAGCTTTCTTT. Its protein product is CAWSPSGEPTEAFF.

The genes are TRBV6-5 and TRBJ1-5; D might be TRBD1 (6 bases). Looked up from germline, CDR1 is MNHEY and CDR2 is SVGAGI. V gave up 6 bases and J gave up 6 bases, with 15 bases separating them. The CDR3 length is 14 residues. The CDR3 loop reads CASRNREFSQPQHF. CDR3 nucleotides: TGTGCCAGCAGAAACAGGGAATTCAGTCAGCCCCAGCATTTT.

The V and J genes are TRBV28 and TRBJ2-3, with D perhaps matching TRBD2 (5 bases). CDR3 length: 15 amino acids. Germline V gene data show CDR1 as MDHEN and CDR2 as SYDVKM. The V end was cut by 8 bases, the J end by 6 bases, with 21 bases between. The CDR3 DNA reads TGTGCCAGCGCACAGAGTGGCGGGCTTCGGGATACGCAGTATTTT. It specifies CASAQSGGLRDTQYF.

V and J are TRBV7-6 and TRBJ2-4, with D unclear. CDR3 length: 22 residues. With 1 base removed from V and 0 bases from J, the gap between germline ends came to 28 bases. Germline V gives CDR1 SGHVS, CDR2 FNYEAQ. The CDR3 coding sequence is TGTGCCAGCAGCTTAGATACTAATTCTCCGGAGTTGGGAAAACAAGCCAAAAACATTCAGTACTTC. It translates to CASSLDTNSPELGKQAKNIQYF.

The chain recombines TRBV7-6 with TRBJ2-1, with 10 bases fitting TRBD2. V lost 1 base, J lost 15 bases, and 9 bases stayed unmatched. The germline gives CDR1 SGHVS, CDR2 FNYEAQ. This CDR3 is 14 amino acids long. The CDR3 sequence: CASSLGLAGVDPFF. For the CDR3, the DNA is TGTGCCAGCAGCTTAGGCCTAGCGGGAGTCGATCCGTTCTTC.

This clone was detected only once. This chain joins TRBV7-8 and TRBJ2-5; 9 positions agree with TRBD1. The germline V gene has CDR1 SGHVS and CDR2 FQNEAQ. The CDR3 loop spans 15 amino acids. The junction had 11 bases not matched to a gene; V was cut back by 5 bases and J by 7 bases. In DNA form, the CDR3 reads TGTGCCAGCAGCCCTGGGACAGGGAGGTTTACGACCCAGTACTTC. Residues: CASSPGTGRFTTQYF.

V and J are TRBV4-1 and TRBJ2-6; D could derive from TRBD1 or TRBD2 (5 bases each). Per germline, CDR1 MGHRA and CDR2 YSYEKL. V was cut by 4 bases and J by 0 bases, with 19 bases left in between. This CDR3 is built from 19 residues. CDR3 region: CASSPREILTGSGANVLTF. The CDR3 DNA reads TGCGCCAGCAGCCCCCGGGAAATCTTAACAGGCTCTGGGGCCAACGTCCTGACTTTC.

The CDR3 here is CASSPPTAGDEKLFF. CDR3 nucleotide sequence: TGTGCCAGCAGCCCCCCCACAGCGGGAGATGAAAAACTGTTTTTT. This sequence joins TRBV7-2 and TRBJ1-4; D ambiguous. This CDR3 spans 15 amino acids. V lost 5 bases and J 6 bases, leaving 16 bases between the germline ends. Per germline, CDR1 SGHTA and CDR2 FQGNSA.

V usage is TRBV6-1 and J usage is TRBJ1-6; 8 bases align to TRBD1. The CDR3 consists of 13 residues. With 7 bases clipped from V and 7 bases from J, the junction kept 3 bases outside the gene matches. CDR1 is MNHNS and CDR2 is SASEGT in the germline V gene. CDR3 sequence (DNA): TGTGCCAGCAAGGACAGGGTGAATTCACCCCTCCACTTT. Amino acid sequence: CASKDRVNSPLHF.

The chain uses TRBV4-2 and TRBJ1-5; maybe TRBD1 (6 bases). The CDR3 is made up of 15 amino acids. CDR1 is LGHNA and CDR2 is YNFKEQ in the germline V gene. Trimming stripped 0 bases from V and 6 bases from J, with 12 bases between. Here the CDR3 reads CASSQDLQGTQPQHF. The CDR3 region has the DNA TGTGCCAGCAGCCAAGATCTACAGGGAACTCAGCCCCAGCATTTT.

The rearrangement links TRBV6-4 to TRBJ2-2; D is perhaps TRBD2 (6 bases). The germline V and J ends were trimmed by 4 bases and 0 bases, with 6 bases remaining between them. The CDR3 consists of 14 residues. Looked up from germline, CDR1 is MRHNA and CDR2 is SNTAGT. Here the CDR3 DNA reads TGTGCCAGCAGTGCGGGAGCGAACACCGGGGAGCTGTTTTTT. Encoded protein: CASSAGANTGELFF.

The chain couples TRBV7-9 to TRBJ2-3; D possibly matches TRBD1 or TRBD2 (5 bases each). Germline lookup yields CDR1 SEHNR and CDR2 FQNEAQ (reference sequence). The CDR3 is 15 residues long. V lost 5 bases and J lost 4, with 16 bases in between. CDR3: CASSRSGQGPDTQYF. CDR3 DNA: TGTGCCAGCAGCCGATCCGGGCAGGGACCAGATACGCAGTATTTT.

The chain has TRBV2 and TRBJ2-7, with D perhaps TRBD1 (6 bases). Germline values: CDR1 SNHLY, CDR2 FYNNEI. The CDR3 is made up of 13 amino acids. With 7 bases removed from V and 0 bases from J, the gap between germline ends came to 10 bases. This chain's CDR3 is CASNRDNSYEQYF. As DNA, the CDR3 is TGTGCCAGCAACCGGGACAACTCCTACGAGCAGTACTTC.

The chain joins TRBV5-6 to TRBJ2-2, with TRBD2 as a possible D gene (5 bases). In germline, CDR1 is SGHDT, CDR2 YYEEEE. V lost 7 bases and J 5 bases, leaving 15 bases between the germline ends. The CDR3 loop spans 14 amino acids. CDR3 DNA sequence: TGTGCCAGCCTTGGGAGCCGGATTACCGGGGAGCTGTTTTTT. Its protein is CASLGSRITGELFF.

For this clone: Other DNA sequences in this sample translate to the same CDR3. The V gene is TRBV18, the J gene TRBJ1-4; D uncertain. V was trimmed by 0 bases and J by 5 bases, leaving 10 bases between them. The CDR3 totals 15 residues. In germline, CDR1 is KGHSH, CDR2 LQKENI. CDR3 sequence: CASSPPGPGNEKLFF. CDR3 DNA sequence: TGTGCCAGCTCACCACCTGGACCGGGAAATGAAAAACTGTTTTTT. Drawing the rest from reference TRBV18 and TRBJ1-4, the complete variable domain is NAGVMQNPRHLVRRRGQEARLRCSPMKGHSHVYWYRQLPEEGLKFMVYLQKENIIDESGMPKERFSAEFPKEGPSILRIQQVVRGDSAAYFCASSPPGPGNEKLFFGSGTQLSVL.

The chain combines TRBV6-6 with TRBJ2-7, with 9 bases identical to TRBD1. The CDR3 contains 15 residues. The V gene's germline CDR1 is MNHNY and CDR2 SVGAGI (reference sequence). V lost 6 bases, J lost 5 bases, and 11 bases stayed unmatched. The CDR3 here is CASSSAGTGLHEQYF. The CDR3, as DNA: TGTGCCAGCAGCTCTGCCGGGACAGGGCTCCACGAGCAGTACTTC.

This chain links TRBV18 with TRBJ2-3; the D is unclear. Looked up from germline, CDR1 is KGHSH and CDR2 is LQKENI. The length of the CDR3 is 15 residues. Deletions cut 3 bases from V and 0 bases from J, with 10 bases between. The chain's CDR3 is CASSPTQLSTDTQYF. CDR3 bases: TGTGCCAGCTCACCCACGCAGCTAAGCACAGATACGCAGTATTTT.

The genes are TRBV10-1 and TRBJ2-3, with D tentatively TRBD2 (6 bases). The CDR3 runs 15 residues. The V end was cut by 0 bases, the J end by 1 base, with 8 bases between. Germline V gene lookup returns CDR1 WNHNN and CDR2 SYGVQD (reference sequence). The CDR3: CASSESGLRTDTQYF. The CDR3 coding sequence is TGCGCCAGCAGTGAGTCTGGACTACGCACAGATACGCAGTATTTT.

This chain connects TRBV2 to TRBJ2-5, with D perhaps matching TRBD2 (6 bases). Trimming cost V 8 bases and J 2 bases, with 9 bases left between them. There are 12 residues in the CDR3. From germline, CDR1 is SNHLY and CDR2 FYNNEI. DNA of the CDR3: TGTGCCAGCCGCGGGGAACAAGAGACCCAGTACTTC. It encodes CASRGEQETQYF.